The rows below give T cell receptor beta chains drawn from one sample of a study of T cell repertoires in ileal Crohn's disease. Sequencing used immunoSEQ multiplex PCR; TCRdb keeps in-frame clones, though not all of them. Of about 12,000 clones in the sample, 82% are singletons; the top ten hold roughly a tenth. The source material was ileal tissue. These receptors were taken from an adult with Crohn's disease. CDR3s include the opening cysteine and the closing phenylalanine or tryptophan. A D gene is named only where the DNA matches it firmly. Expanded clones are given a class, and other clones once, few, many or no size at all.

abundance	v_gene	j_gene	d_gene	CDR3aa	CDR3nt
NA	TRBV5-1	TRBJ1-2	NA	CASSLVNQGGNYGYTF	TGCGCCAGCAGCTTGGTTAATCAGGGCGGCAACTATGGCTACACCTTC
NA	TRBV30	TRBJ1-2	NA	CAWSVDTQANYGYTF	TGTGCCTGGAGTGTAGATACACAGGCTAACTATGGCTACACCTTC
NA	TRBV7-2	TRBJ2-7	TRBD1	CASSPGQGPWYEQYF	TGTGCCAGCAGCCCCGGACAGGGGCCGTGGTACGAGCAGTACTTC
NA	TRBV18	TRBJ2-7	TRBD2	CASSSSGLAGSTYEQYF	TGTGCCAGCTCATCTTCGGGACTAGCGGGCTCTACCTACGAGCAGTACTTC
NA	TRBV2	TRBJ1-2	NA	CASKSGELYGYTF	TGTGCCAGCAAATCCGGGGAACTCTATGGCTACACCTTC
once	TRBV7-2	TRBJ1-2	TRBD1	CASSSRPWTGPYGYTF	TGTGCCAGCAGCTCCCGACCTTGGACAGGCCCATATGGCTACACCTTC
NA	TRBV12-5	TRBJ1-4	TRBD1	CASGTGQGGVIGEKLFF	TGTGCTAGTGGTACAGGACAGGGCGGGGTGATCGGAGAAAAACTGTTTTTT
NA	TRBV2	TRBJ2-3	TRBD2	CASLTSGGTDTQYF	TGTGCCAGCTTGACTAGCGGGGGAACAGATACGCAGTATTTT
NA	TRBV4-1	TRBJ1-4	TRBD1	CASSRDRGEKLFF	TGCGCCAGCAGCCGCGACAGGGGAGAAAAACTGTTTTTT
NA	TRBV9	TRBJ2-3	TRBD1	CASSAPTGPSRTDTQYF	TGTGCCAGCAGCGCCCCGACAGGGCCCTCTCGTACAGATACGCAGTATTTT
NA	TRBV11-2	TRBJ2-7	TRBD1	CASSPGQGNYEQYF	TGTGCCAGCAGCCCGGGACAGGGCAACTACGAGCAGTACTTC
NA	TRBV10-3	TRBJ2-1	NA	CAISVNTNNEQFF	TGTGCCATCAGTGTTAACACCAACAATGAGCAGTTCTTC
NA	TRBV18	TRBJ1-3	TRBD1	CASSPTTGGNSGNTIYF	TGTGCCAGCTCACCTACGACAGGGGGCAACTCTGGAAACACCATATATTTT
NA	TRBV9	TRBJ2-1	NA	CASSVMSLHEQFF	TGTGCCAGCAGCGTAATGAGTCTCCATGAGCAGTTCTTC
NA	TRBV5-5	TRBJ2-2	NA	CASSPTALGTGELFF	TGTGCCAGCAGCCCGACAGCGTTGGGGACCGGGGAGCTGTTTTTT
NA	TRBV27	TRBJ1-2	NA	CASSMGANYGYTF	TGTGCCAGCAGCATGGGAGCTAACTATGGCTACACCTTC
NA	TRBV7-3	TRBJ2-7	NA	CASSPDVSRLDF	TGTGCCAGCAGCCCCGACGTATCGAGACTGGACTTC
NA	TRBV29-1	TRBJ2-5	NA	CSVEGQAGETQYF	TGCAGCGTTGAAGGGCAGGCGGGGGAGACCCAGTACTTC
NA	TRBV15	TRBJ2-1	TRBD2	CATSSLTGLANNEQFF	TGTGCCACCAGCAGTCTCACGGGACTAGCAAACAATGAGCAGTTCTTC
once	TRBV9	TRBJ2-1	TRBD2	CASSLAGTVGGEQFF	TGTGCCAGCAGCCTAGCGGGGACAGTGGGGGGTGAGCAGTTCTTC
NA	TRBV25-1	TRBJ2-7	NA	CASSDLRGSDYEQYF	TGTGCCAGCAGTGACCTTCGGGGGTCGGACTACGAGCAGTACTTC
once	TRBV11-3	TRBJ1-4	TRBD1	CASSYLPGQGREKLFF	TGTGCCAGCAGCTACCTCCCGGGACAGGGAAGGGAAAAACTGTTTTTT
NA	TRBV18	TRBJ1-1	TRBD1	CASSWGQGGKNTEAFF	TGTGCCAGCTCATGGGGACAGGGGGGAAAGAACACTGAAGCTTTCTTT
NA	TRBV4-2	TRBJ2-1	TRBD2	CASSLRGLAGGDPNEQFF	TGTGCCAGCAGCCTGAGGGGTCTAGCGGGGGGGGATCCCAATGAGCAGTTCTTC
few	TRBV14	TRBJ2-1	NA	CASSPRLYNEQFF	TGTGCCAGCAGCCCCAGACTGTACAATGAGCAGTTCTTC
NA	TRBV6-1	TRBJ1-6	TRBD1	CASSERDSNSPLHF	TGTGCCAGCAGTGAAAGGGACAGCAATTCCCCCCTCCACTTT
NA	TRBV14	TRBJ2-7	NA	CASSQASSYEQYF	TGTGCCAGCAGCCAAGCCAGCTCCTACGAGCAGTACTTC
NA	TRBV10-3	TRBJ2-7	NA	CAISEAGAGYEQYF	TGTGCCATCAGTGAGGCAGGGGCGGGCTACGAGCAGTACTTC
few	TRBV7-9	TRBJ2-5	NA	CASSSLANKETQYF	TGTGCCAGCAGCTCACTAGCAAATAAAGAGACCCAGTACTTC
NA	TRBV6-5	TRBJ2-5	TRBD2	CASSPPGGPKTQYF	TGTGCCAGCAGCCCACCGGGGGGTCCAAAGACCCAGTACTTC